The 19 T cell receptor beta chains presented below share a single source sample, sequenced in a study of CD8+CD57+ T cells in acquired aplastic anemia. Genomic DNA, the template, was used for profiling of the TCR beta VDJ and CDR3. TCRdb independently ran MiXCR on the reads; one entry per CDR3 protein. The sample has approximately 190,000 distinct CDR3 sequences; 64% are singletons. The sequenced material came from sorted CD4+, CD8+, or CD8+CD57+ T cells (not recorded which) from PBMCs. The receptors originated from a human donor with severe aplastic anemia or a healthy control (not recorded which).

There are a few counts of this clonotype. This chain joins TRBV7-2 and TRBJ2-5; 7 bases line up with TRBD2. Germline V lookup: CDR1 SGHTA, CDR2 FQGNSA. Trimming cost V 5 bases and J 0 bases; bases outside gene matches: 3. This CDR3 spans 14 amino acids. The CDR3 loop is CASSLTSDQETQYF. The DNA for the CDR3 is TGTGCCAGCAGCCTAACTAGCGACCAAGAGACCCAGTACTTC.

The chain combines TRBV27 with TRBJ1-2; 9 nucleotides line up with TRBD1. Trimming cost V 10 bases and J 6 bases; bases outside gene matches: 3. CDR1 MNHEY and CDR2 SMNVEV come from the germline V gene (reference sequence). The CDR3 runs 11 residues. CDR3 amino acids: CATWTGDGYTF. For the CDR3, the DNA is TGTGCCACATGGACAGGGGATGGCTACACCTTC.

The chain carries TRBV20-1 and TRBJ2-7, with TRBD2 matching over 7 bases. V was pared by 2 bases and J by 6 bases, with 1 base of the junction left unmatched. The CDR3 is 11 amino acids. From germline, CDR1 is DFQATT and CDR2 SNEGSKA (reference sequence). CDR3 residues: CSARLAAEQYF. The CDR3 DNA reads TGCAGTGCTAGACTAGCGGCCGAGCAGTACTTC.

This clonotype was seen ten or more times. The rearrangement links TRBV12-5 to TRBJ1-2, with D unclear. There are 14 residues in the CDR3. The germline V gene encodes CDR1 LGHNT and CDR2 FRNRAP. V gave up 5 bases and J gave up 5 bases, with 15 bases separating them. CDR3 residues: CASGPVAVGYGYTF. CDR3 sequence (DNA): TGTGCTAGTGGTCCCGTCGCAGTGGGGTATGGCTACACCTTC.

Here the CDR3 reads CASSIRLAGNEQFF. DNA for the CDR3: TGTGCCAGCAGCATACGACTAGCTGGGAATGAGCAGTTCTTC. The chain recombines TRBV7-2 with TRBJ2-1, with 7 bases lining up with TRBD2. The CDR3 is made up of 14 amino acids. The germline V gene has CDR1 SGHTA and CDR2 FQGNSA. V was clipped by 5 bases and J by 7 bases; unmatched bases: 8.

To note about this clonotype: Since no conserved phenylalanine or tryptophan closes the CDR3, a read error is the likely cause. This sequence joins TRBV7-9 and TRBJ1-2; perhaps TRBD1 as D (5 bases). The length of the CDR3 is 15 residues. Trimming stripped 0 bases from V and 4 bases from J, with 12 bases between. Germline CDR1 is SEHNR and CDR2 is FQNEAQ (reference sequence). The CDR3 nucleotides read TGTGCCAGCAGCTTAGCGGGTCAGGGAGGCTATGGCTACACCTTA. Its translation: CASSLAGQGGYGYTL.

This clonotype appeared many times. The V call is TRBV6-5, the J call TRBJ1-1; D may be TRBD1 (6 bases). V lost 4 bases, J lost 8 bases, and 8 bases lay in between. The CDR3 length is 11 residues. The germline V gene encodes CDR1 MNHEY and CDR2 SVGAGI. The CDR3 spells CASSFGQEAFF. Written as DNA, the CDR3 is TGTGCCAGCAGTTTTGGACAGGAAGCTTTCTTT.

The gene calls are TRBV7-9 and TRBJ1-4; the match to TRBD1 covers 10 bases. The CDR3 is made up of 17 amino acids. V lost 7 bases to trimming and J lost 4 bases; unmatched junction nucleotides: 12. Germline V gives CDR1 SEHNR, CDR2 FQNEAQ (reference sequence). In DNA, the CDR3 is TGTGCCAGCAATCCACTTGGGACAGGGGTGATTAATGAAAAACTGTTTTTT. This encodes CASNPLGTGVINEKLFF.

The table lists this clonotype with many counts. The genes are TRBV19 and TRBJ2-5; D may correspond to TRBD1 or TRBD2 (5 bases each). The V end was cut by 5 bases, the J end by 3 bases, with 19 bases between. This CDR3 contains 16 residues. Germline-derived CDR1 and CDR2 are LNHDA and SQIVND (reference sequence). The CDR3 nucleotides read TGTGCCAGTAGTGCAGGGACCCGGGGCTCTAAAGAGACCCAGTACTTC. Amino acids: CASSAGTRGSKETQYF. Full variable domain (remainder filled in from reference TRBV19 and TRBJ2-5): DGGITQSPKYLFRKEGQNVTLSCEQNLNHDAMYWYRQDPGQGLRLIYYSQIVNDFQKGDIAEGYSVSREKKESFPLTVTSAQKNPTAFYLCASSAGTRGSKETQYFGPGTRLLVL.

The chain links TRBV20-1 to TRBJ1-1; 9 bases match TRBD1. V shed 5 bases, J shed 10 bases, and the junction held 11 bases outside the gene matches. The CDR3 is 13 amino acids. Germline loops: CDR1 DFQATT, CDR2 SNEGSKA (reference sequence). CDR3 protein: CSAFPGQGSGAFF. In DNA form, the CDR3 reads TGCAGTGCTTTCCCGGGACAGGGTAGTGGAGCTTTCTTT.

The chain couples TRBV15 to TRBJ2-1; 8 bases line up with TRBD2. Germline V lookup: CDR1 LNHNV, CDR2 YYDKDF (reference sequence). V shed 0 bases and J 5 bases; nucleotides not matched to a gene: 6. This CDR3 comprises 16 residues. CDR3 nucleotide sequence: TGTGCCACCAGCAGAGATACACTAGCGGTGAACAATGAGCAGTTCTTC. It translates to CATSRDTLAVNNEQFF.

This clonotype was counted a single time. The chain combines TRBV10-3 with TRBJ2-3, with TRBD2 as a possible D gene (5 bases). Looked up from germline, CDR1 is ENHRY and CDR2 is SYGVKD. Trimming pared 4 bases from V and 4 bases from J, leaving 15 bases between. CDR3 length equals 15 residues. CDR3 nucleotide sequence: TGTGCCATCAGTGGATGGGAAGGGCGGGCAGATACGCAGTATTTT. It translates to CAISGWEGRADTQYF.

The chain is built from TRBV9 and TRBJ2-7, with D uncertain. CDR1 is SGDLS and CDR2 is YYNGEE in the germline V gene. V was shortened by 5 bases and J by 7 bases, with 22 bases between the two germline ends. The CDR3 totals 15 residues. CDR3 sequence: CASSWAAWPAEEQYF. CDR3 nucleotide sequence: TGTGCCAGCAGTTGGGCTGCGTGGCCCGCGGAAGAGCAGTACTTC.

This clonotype was observed at least ten times. The chain links TRBV6-4 to TRBJ2-3; tentatively, D is TRBD2 (7 bases). V was cut by 4 bases and J by 2 bases, with 10 bases left in between. The V gene's germline CDR1 is MRHNA and CDR2 SNTAGT. This CDR3 contains 14 residues. CDR3 region: CASSGGGATDTQYF. CDR3 bases: TGTGCCAGCAGTGGAGGGGGGGCCACAGATACGCAGTATTTT.

The chain has TRBV29-1 and TRBJ1-1; tentatively, D is TRBD1 (6 bases). Germline CDR1 and CDR2: SQVTM and ANQGSEA. There are 17 residues in the CDR3. Trimming cost V 1 base and J 4 bases, with 22 bases left between them. The CDR3 is CSVEGGGRSYAFTEAFF. CDR3 in DNA: TGCAGCGTTGAAGGGGGGGGCCGGAGTTATGCCTTCACTGAAGCTTTCTTT. The whole variable domain, filled in from reference TRBV29-1 and TRBJ1-1, reads SAVISQKPSRDICQRGTSLTIQCQVDSQVTMMFWYRQQPGQSLTLIATANQGSEATYESGFVIDKFPISRPNLTFSTLTVSNMSPEDSSIYLCSVEGGGRSYAFTEAFFGQGTRLTVV.

This chain links TRBV29-1 with TRBJ1-4; unclear D gene. With 4 bases removed from V and 7 bases from J, the gap between germline ends came to 10 bases. Germline V lookup: CDR1 SQVTM, CDR2 ANQGSEA. CDR3 length equals 12 residues. Here the CDR3 reads CSVVSGGEKLFF. The DNA of the CDR3 is TGCAGCGTTGTATCGGGTGGTGAAAAACTGTTTTTT.

The CDR3 loop reads CATSRLGTGTNKNYGYTF. The CDR3 DNA is TGTGCCACCAGCAGACTGGGGACAGGGACGAATAAAAACTATGGCTACACCTTC. The rearrangement links TRBV15 to TRBJ1-2; 9 bases are shared with TRBD1. V dropped 2 bases and J dropped 2; count of bases not matched to a gene: 12. CDR3 length: 18 amino acids. CDR1 and CDR2 (germline): LNHNV, YYDKDF (reference sequence).

J is TRBJ2-7 and V is TRBV5-1, with 9 bases aligning to TRBD2. The trim removed 1 base at V and 1 base at J, leaving 3 bases unmatched. This CDR3 spans 15 amino acids. CDR1 is SGHRS, CDR2 YFSETQ, per germline. In nucleotides, the CDR3 is TGCGCCAGCAGCTTGCTAGCGGGACGATCCTACGAGCAGTACTTC. It translates to CASSLLAGRSYEQYF.

The rearrangement joins TRBV20-1 to TRBJ2-2; TRBD1 agrees at 9 bases. With V trimmed by 6 bases and J by 3 bases, 8 bases remained unmatched. The germline V gene encodes CDR1 DFQATT and CDR2 SNEGSKA (reference sequence). The CDR3 length is 15 residues. CDR3: CSAPWGQGYTGELFF. DNA for the CDR3: TGCAGTGCCCCCTGGGGACAGGGCTACACCGGGGAGCTGTTTTTT.